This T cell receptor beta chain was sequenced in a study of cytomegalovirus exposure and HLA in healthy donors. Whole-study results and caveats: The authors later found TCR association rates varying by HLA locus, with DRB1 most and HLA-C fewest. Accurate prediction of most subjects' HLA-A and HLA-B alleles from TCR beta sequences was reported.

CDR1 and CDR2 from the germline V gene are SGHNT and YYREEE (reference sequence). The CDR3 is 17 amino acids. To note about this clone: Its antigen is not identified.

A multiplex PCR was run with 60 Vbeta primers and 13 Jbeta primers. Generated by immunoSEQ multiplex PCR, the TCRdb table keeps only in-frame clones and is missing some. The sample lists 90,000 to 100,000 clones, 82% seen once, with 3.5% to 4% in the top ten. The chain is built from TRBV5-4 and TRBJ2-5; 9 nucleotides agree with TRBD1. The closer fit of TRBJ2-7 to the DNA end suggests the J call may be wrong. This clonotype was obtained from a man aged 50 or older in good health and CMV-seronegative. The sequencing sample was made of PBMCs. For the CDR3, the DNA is TGTGCCAGCAGCACGAGGAGGGGACAGGGATTCCCCTACGAGCAGTACTTC. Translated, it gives CASSTRRGQGFPYEQYF.